Listed below are T cell receptor beta chains from one sample, sequenced in a study of T cell repertoires in cytomegalovirus infection. TCRdb re-called the reads through MiXCR, storing one row per CDR3 protein. The sample contains about a million distinct CDR3 sequences, about a third of which appear only once. These receptors' targets are unknown. This sample comprised cultured CD8+ T cells from PBMCs, obtained from culture after CMV antigen stimulation. These receptors were taken from a human donor in good health (CMV status not recorded). Some clones in this sample may be carry-over from other donors' samples. The CDR3 runs from the conserved cysteine through the conserved F or W. The D gene is left open where the match is weak. Clone size is not always given. Where it is, it says once, few, many or a class for expanded clones.

J | V | size | D | DNA | CDR3
TRBJ2-7 | TRBV7-6 | NA | NA | TGTGCCAGCAGCTTAACACCACCGGGCTACGAGCAGTACTTC | CASSLTPPGYEQYF
TRBJ1-2 | TRBV20-1 | once | TRBD1 | TGCAGTGCTTTCGGACAGGGGGCGCGGGGCTACACCTTC | CSAFGQGARGYTF
TRBJ2-2 | TRBV25-1 | NA | TRBD2 | TGTGCCAGCAGTGACCAATTGACTAGCGGGGGTGTCACCGGGGAGCTGTTTTTT | CASSDQLTSGGVTGELFF
TRBJ1-1 | TRBV6-1 | few | NA | TGTGCCAGCAGGTCCGGGACACCGAACACTGAAGCTTTCTTT | CASRSGTPNTEAFF
TRBJ2-5 | TRBV7-8 | NA | TRBD2 | TGTGCCAGCAGCCCCGGGCTGCTAGCGGGGGCCCCTATACCCCAAGAGACCCAGTACTTC | CASSPGLLAGAPIPQETQYF
TRBJ1-1 | TRBV4-3 | few | NA | TGCGCCAGCAGCCAAGATTTAGGGGCAAGCACTGAAGCTTTCTTT | CASSQDLGASTEAFF
TRBJ1-2 | TRBV20-1 | NA | NA | TGCAGTGCTATAACCCGTGGCTACACCTTC | CSAITRGYTF
TRBJ2-3 | TRBV19 | NA | NA | TGTGCCAGTAATTTCCTCGGGCCCACAGATACGCAGTATTTT | CASNFLGPTDTQYF
TRBJ2-4 | TRBV19 | few | NA | TGTGCCAGTAGTATCGCGAGGGGCCTCAAAAACATTCAGTACTTC | CASSIARGLKNIQYF
TRBJ2-5 | TRBV9 | NA | TRBD2 | TGTGCCAGCAGCGACTCCGGGACTAGCGGGGGGGCCGCGGAGACCCAGTACTTC | CASSDSGTSGGAAETQYF
TRBJ2-1 | TRBV27 | many | NA | TGTGCCAGCAGAGACGGGAGCGGTATCAATGAGCAGTTCTTC | CASRDGSGINEQFF